Listed below are T cell receptor beta chains from one sample, sequenced in a study of T cells in Graves' hyperthyroidism and ophthalmopathy. One entry per CDR3 protein results from TCRdb running MiXCR on the multiplex PCR reads. Altogether 300,000 to 450,000 distinct CDR3 sequences are present, 15% to 17% being singletons, with the ten largest covering 25% to 35%. Sequenced sample: blood. All receptors come from a woman aged 18-29 years with Graves' hyperthyroidism that later progressed to Graves' ophthalmopathy. CDR3s include the opening cysteine and the closing phenylalanine or tryptophan.

j_call,v_call,cdr3_aa
TRBJ2-4,TRBV3-1,CASSLGVLAKNIQYF
TRBJ1-4,TRBV28,CASSLSSNLATNEELFF
TRBJ1-1,TRBV4-2,CASSQDHGVGNTEAFF
TRBJ2-1,TRBV20-1,CSASRDSSYNEQFF
TRBJ2-1,TRBV5-1,CASSRTGPTDEQFF
TRBJ1-5,TRBV20-1,CSAGNQPQHF
TRBJ2-1,TRBV6-1,CASSLMGGGVSGNEQFF
TRBJ2-1,TRBV12-3/TRBV12-4,CASSLWGPDSEQFF
TRBJ2-1,TRBV7-6,CASSPRAGGMGGEQFF
TRBJ1-5,TRBV7-2,CASSLGAEGSNQPQHF
TRBJ1-2,TRBV10-3,CASRGPYGYTF
TRBJ1-5,TRBV6-2/TRBV6-3,CASSPGTNQPQHF
TRBJ1-6,TRBV20-1,CSARDGGRSSLHF
TRBJ2-3,TRBV7-9,CASRRSADPATDTQYF
TRBJ2-2,TRBV6-2/TRBV6-3,CASMPLAKKAGELFF
TRBJ1-6,TRBV5-5,CASSLDLSLGPLHF
TRBJ1-3,TRBV5-1,CASSLQGGSAGNTIYF
TRBJ2-7,TRBV20-1,CSARGTAHLPYEQYF
TRBJ2-7,TRBV29-1,CSVRVRDRGYEQYF
TRBJ1-4,TRBV2,CASRAGTTNEKLFF
TRBJ2-7,TRBV20-1,CSASPGQGSPYEQYF
TRBJ2-2,TRBV7-2,CASSHLGNTGELFF
TRBJ2-1,TRBV10-3,CASASGSSSYNEQLF
TRBJ2-5,TRBV7-6,CASSRSTSGKETQYF
TRBJ2-2,TRBV30,CAWRGLARDTGELFF
TRBJ2-1,TRBV20-1,CSARGGQGPSSYNEQFF
TRBJ1-6,TRBV28,CASSLPGSSYNSPLHF
TRBJ2-2,TRBV27,CASSLWLAGGTGELFF
TRBJ1-2,TRBV28,CASSPAQGWYGYTF
TRBJ1-6,TRBV19,CASSAGQGGDSPLHF
TRBJ2-7,TRBV3-1,CASSQDRVGGPYEQYF
TRBJ2-2,TRBV28,CASSFPGGRANTGELFF
TRBJ2-7,TRBV3-1,CASSQERNGGTHYEQYF
TRBJ2-5,TRBV3-1,CASSQDWAGVQETQYF
TRBJ2-2,TRBV7-9,CASSSDLGGQGYTGELFF
TRBJ1-1,TRBV3-1,CASRAQGGTEAFF
TRBJ1-1,TRBV3-1,CASSQESRGGGSEAFF
TRBJ2-5,TRBV5-6,CASGLAGVRGETQYF
TRBJ1-2,TRBV20-1,CSARDMDIYGYTF
TRBJ2-5,TRBV29-1,CSVAGTGRGKTQYF
TRBJ2-1,TRBV30,CACGTSFDSYNEQFF
TRBJ1-3,TRBV5-1,CASHFGNTIYF
TRBJ2-3,TRBV10-3,CAISDLGGRGADTQYF